This TCR beta chain stems from a study of blood T cell repertoires in COVID-19. The wider study: From T cells, B-cell-depleted T cells, or PBMCs came the material, which was cDNA or gDNA.

The CDR3 has 14 residues. Trimming at V came to 5 bases and at J to 9 bases, leaving 7 bases not matched to a gene. Germline assignment: CDR1 MNHEY and CDR2 SMNVEV (reference sequence). Original data processing: Scientists estimated how many nucleated cells there were by amplifying reference gene primers. The data were produced by immunoSEQ multiplex PCR, yet TCRdb's version contains in-frame clones alone and is incomplete. The V and J calls and the clone size are those of that table, but D and trimming were determined from the DNA. Found here are about 90,000 clones, approximately 83% of them singletons; the top ten hold roughly 6.3%.

The J gene is TRBJ2-1, the V gene TRBV27; 10 nucleotides line up with TRBD1. This TCR was sampled from a man aged 55 to 70 with acute or convalescent COVID-19. Sequencing was performed on peripheral blood. CDR3 nucleotide sequence: TGTGCCAGCAGTCCCGGGACAGGGGTGGGTGAGCAGTTCTTC. Amino acids: CASSPGTGVGEQFF.